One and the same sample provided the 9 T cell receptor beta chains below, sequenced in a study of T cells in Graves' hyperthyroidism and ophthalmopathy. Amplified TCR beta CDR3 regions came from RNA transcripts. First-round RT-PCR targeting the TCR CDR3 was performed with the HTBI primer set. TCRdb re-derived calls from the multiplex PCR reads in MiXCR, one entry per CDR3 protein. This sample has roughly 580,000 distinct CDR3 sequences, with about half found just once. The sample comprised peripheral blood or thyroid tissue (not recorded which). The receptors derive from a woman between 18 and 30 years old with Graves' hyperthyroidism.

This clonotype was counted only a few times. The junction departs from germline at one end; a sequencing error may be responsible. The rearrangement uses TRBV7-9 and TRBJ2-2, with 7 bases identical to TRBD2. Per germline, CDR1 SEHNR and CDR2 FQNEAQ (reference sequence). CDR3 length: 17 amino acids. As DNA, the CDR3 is TGCGCCAGCAGCCAGGACCATGGGCTAGCGGACACCGGGGAGCTGTTTTTT. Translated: CASSQDHGLADTGELFF.

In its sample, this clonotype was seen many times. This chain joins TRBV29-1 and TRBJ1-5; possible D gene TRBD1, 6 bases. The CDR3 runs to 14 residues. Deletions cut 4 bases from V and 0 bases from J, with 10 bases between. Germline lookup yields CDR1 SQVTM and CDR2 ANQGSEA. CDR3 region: CSVADRPSNQPQHF. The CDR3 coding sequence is TGCAGCGTTGCTGACAGGCCTAGCAATCAGCCCCAGCATTTT.

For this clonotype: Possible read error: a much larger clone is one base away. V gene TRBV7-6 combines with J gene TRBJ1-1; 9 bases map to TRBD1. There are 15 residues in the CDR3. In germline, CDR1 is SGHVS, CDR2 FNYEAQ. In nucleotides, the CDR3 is TGTGCCAGCACCAAGAAGGGACAGGGAGGCACTGAAGCTTTATTT. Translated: CASTKKGQGGTEALF.

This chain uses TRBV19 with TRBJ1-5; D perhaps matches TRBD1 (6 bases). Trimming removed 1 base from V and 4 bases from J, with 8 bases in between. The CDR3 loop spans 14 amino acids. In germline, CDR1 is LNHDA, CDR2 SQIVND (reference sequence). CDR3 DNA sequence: TGTGCCAGTAGTATAGGGAGGGGGAATCAGCCCCAGCATTTT. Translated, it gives CASSIGRGNQPQHF.

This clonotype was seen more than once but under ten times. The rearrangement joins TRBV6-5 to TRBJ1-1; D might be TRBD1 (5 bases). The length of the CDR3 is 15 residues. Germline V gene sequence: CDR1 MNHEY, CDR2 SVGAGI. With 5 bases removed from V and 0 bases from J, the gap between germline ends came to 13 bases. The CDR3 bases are TGTGCCAGCAGTCCACCCTGGGGGATGAACACTGAAGCTTTCTTT. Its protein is CASSPPWGMNTEAFF.

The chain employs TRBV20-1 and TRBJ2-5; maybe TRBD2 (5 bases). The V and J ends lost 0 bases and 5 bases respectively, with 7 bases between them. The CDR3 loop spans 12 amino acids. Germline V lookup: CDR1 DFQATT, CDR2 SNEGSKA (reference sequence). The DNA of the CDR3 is TGCAGTGCTAGAGATGAGCGGGAGACCCAGTACTTC. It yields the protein CSARDERETQYF.

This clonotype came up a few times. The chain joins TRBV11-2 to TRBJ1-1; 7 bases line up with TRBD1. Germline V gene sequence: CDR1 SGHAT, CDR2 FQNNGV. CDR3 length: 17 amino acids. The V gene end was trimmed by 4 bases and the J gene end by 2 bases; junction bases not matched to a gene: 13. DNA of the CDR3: TGTGCCAGCAGCTCAAGGGGGCTGGCCCTGGTCAACACTGAAGCTTTCTTT. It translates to CASSSRGLALVNTEAFF.

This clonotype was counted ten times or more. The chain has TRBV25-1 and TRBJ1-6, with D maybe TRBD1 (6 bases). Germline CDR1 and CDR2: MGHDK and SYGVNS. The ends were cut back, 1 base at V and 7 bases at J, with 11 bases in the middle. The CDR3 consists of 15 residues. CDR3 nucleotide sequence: TGTGCCAGCAGTGAATTAGGGCAGGGGAATTCACCCCTCCACTTT. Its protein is CASSELGQGNSPLHF.

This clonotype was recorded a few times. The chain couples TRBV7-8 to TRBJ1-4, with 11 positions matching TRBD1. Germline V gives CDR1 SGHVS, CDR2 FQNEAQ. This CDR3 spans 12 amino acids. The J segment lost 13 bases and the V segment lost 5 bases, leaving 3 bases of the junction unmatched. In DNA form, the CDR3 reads TGTGCCAGCAGCCCCGGGACAGGGGGACTGTTTTTT. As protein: CASSPGTGGLFF.